Sequencing of this T cell receptor beta chain was carried out in a study of CD8 T cells in Susac syndrome. Trimming took off 2 bases at V and 5 bases at J, with 12 bases between the two ends. The CDR3 is 13 amino acids. Germline V lookup: CDR1 DFQATT, CDR2 SNEGSKA (reference sequence). After extraction with the RNeasy kit, roughly 0.45 to 1 ug of the RNA was reverse transcribed using random hexamers. From the immunoSEQ multiplex PCR reads, TCRdb called clonotypes with MiXCR, one entry per CDR3 protein. The profile covers some 22,000 distinct CDR3 sequences, with approximately 93% appearing a single time and 0.27% taken by the ten largest. This clonotype was seen just once.

V and J are TRBV20-1 and TRBJ1-1; possible D gene TRBD1, 5 bases. The sequenced sample was CD8+ T cells from PBMCs. The TCR comes from a human donor in good health. The DNA for the CDR3 is TGCAGTGCTAGATTTGAGGGGTATACTGAAGCTTTCTTT. Translation gives CSARFEGYTEAFF.